A single sample gave rise to the 25 T cell receptor beta chains below, sequenced in a study of blood T cell repertoires in COVID-19. The method was immunoSEQ multiplex PCR; TCRdb's version includes in-frame clones alone and lacks a portion of them. The profile shows under 200,000 clones, about 86% of them singletons. Sequencing input: peripheral blood. The receptor source for this set is a woman in her 70s with acute or convalescent COVID-19.

CDR3 DNA: TGTGCCAGCCGCGACTCTGGGGGCTACACCTTC. This gives the protein CASRDSGGYTF. The chain combines TRBV6-5 with TRBJ1-2, with D unclear. Trimming cost V 8 bases and J 8 bases, with 12 bases left between them. The CDR3 covers 11 residues. Germline V gene data show CDR1 as MNHEY and CDR2 as SVGAGI.

The J gene is TRBJ2-7, the V gene TRBV6-2 or TRBV6-3; 11 bases agree with TRBD1. With V trimmed by 2 bases and J by 0 bases, 12 bases remained unmatched. Germline V gene lookup returns CDR1 MNHEY and CDR2 SVGEGT. This CDR3 has 19 amino acids. CDR3: CASSYRRDRGIKGSYEQYF. Written as DNA, the CDR3 is TGTGCCAGCAGTTACCGCCGGGACAGGGGGATAAAGGGCTCCTACGAGCAGTACTTC.

The V call is TRBV7-2, the J call TRBJ1-1; tentatively, D is TRBD1 (5 bases). Germline V gene sequence: CDR1 SGHTA, CDR2 FQGNSA. This CDR3 comprises 17 residues. The V and J ends lost 2 bases and 3 bases respectively, with 19 bases between them. The DNA for the CDR3 is TGTGCCAGCAGCTTATTATTTTCCAGGGTATCGGACACTGAAGCTTTCTTT. This translates into CASSLLFSRVSDTEAFF.

The gene calls are TRBV19 and TRBJ1-1; 11 nucleotides align to TRBD1. Trimming took 5 bases from V and 0 from J; bases not matched to a gene: 8. Germline V CDR1 and CDR2: LNHDA, SQIVND (reference sequence). The CDR3 consists of 17 residues. CDR3 bases: TGTGCCAGTAGTGCCCCGGGACAGGGGGGATTGAACACTGAAGCTTTCTTT. Amino acids: CASSAPGQGGLNTEAFF.

This clone was detected only once. The chain has TRBV5-4 and TRBJ2-7, with a weak D call TRBD2 (5 bases). The ends were cut back, 4 bases at V and 5 bases at J, with 10 bases in the middle. CDR1 and CDR2 (germline): SGHNT, YYREEE (reference sequence). The CDR3 is 12 residues long. This chain's CDR3 is CASSPGIHEQYF. Written as DNA, the CDR3 is TGTGCCAGCAGCCCCGGGATCCACGAGCAGTACTTC. Drawing the rest from reference TRBV5-4 and TRBJ2-7, the complete variable domain is ETGVTQSPTHLIKTRGQQVTLRCSSQSGHNTVSWYQQALGQGPQFIFQYYREEENGRGNFPPRFSGLQFPNYSSELNVNALELDDSALYLCASSPGIHEQYFGPGTRLTVT.

CDR3 DNA: TGTGCCAGCAGTTATACAGGGTCAGATACGCAGTATTTT. Residues: CASSYTGSDTQYF. This chain joins TRBV6-6 and TRBJ2-3; D might be TRBD1 (6 bases). V lost 3 bases, J lost 4 bases, and 8 bases lay in between. This CDR3 has 13 amino acids. Germline CDR1 and CDR2: MNHNY and SVGAGI (reference sequence).

This sequence joins TRBV5-1 and TRBJ1-4; 9 nucleotides agree with TRBD1. CDR1 is SGHRS, CDR2 YFSETQ, per germline. The J segment lost 10 bases and the V segment lost 0 bases, leaving 4 bases of the junction unmatched. The CDR3 is made up of 14 amino acids. CDR3 nucleotides: TGCGCCAGCAGCTTGGGGGGACAGGGCGGAAAACTGTTTTTT. This translates into CASSLGGQGGKLFF.

The chain has TRBV28 and TRBJ2-7; a weak D match, TRBD2 (6 bases). Germline V gene sequence: CDR1 MDHEN, CDR2 SYDVKM. The CDR3 consists of 14 residues. Trimming stripped 6 bases from V and 2 bases from J, with 14 bases between. Here the CDR3 reads CASRGGPGAYEQYF. CDR3 DNA: TGTGCCAGCAGGGGGGGACCGGGAGCCTACGAGCAGTACTTC. Full variable domain (missing parts from reference TRBV28 and TRBJ2-7): DVKVTQSSRYLVKRTGEKVFLECVQDMDHENMFWYRQDPGLGLRLIYFSYDVKMKEKGDIPEGYSVSREKKERFSLILESASTNQTSMYLCASRGGPGAYEQYFGPGTRLTVT.

This chain joins TRBV4-2 and TRBJ1-4; possible D gene TRBD1, 6 bases. This CDR3 has 15 residues. Trimming stripped 0 bases from V and 4 bases from J, with 9 bases between. Germline CDR1 is LGHNA and CDR2 is YNFKEQ. The CDR3 sequence is CASSQEWTDNEKLFF. DNA for the CDR3: TGTGCCAGCAGCCAAGAGTGGACAGATAATGAAAAACTGTTTTTT.

In regard to this clone: One end of the junction fails to match germline, which may point to a read error. The rearrangement uses TRBV7-7 and TRBJ2-5; possibly TRBD2 for D (6 bases). In germline, CDR1 is SSHAT, CDR2 FNYEAQ (reference sequence). The CDR3 is 13 residues long. The CDR3 is CASSLGTLETQYF. Here the CDR3 DNA reads TGTGCTAGCAGCTTAGGGACTCTAGAGACCCAGTACTTC.

The table lists this clone with a few counts. The chain combines TRBV7-9 with TRBJ1-2, with 12 bases aligning to TRBD1. This CDR3 has 15 residues. In germline, CDR1 is SEHNR, CDR2 FQNEAQ (reference sequence). The trim removed 5 bases at V and 8 bases at J, leaving 9 bases unmatched. DNA for the CDR3: TGTGCCAGCAGCCCCTGGGACAGGGGGCTGAAAGGCTACACCTTC. Protein sequence: CASSPWDRGLKGYTF.

The gene calls are TRBV12-5 and TRBJ2-3, with 9 bases fitting TRBD2. The V gene end was trimmed by 6 bases and the J gene end by 1 base; junction bases not matched to a gene: 14. The CDR3 runs 18 residues. Germline V CDR1 and CDR2: LGHNT, FRNRAP. The CDR3 protein is CASGATLGGGARTDTQYF. The CDR3 DNA reads TGTGCTAGTGGCGCGACCCTGGGCGGGGGGGCCCGCACAGATACGCAGTATTTT.

This chain links TRBV5-1 with TRBJ2-1, with D perhaps matching TRBD1 (7 bases). The CDR3 runs to 17 residues. Germline values: CDR1 SGHRS, CDR2 YFSETQ. V lost 0 bases and J lost 9, with 22 bases in between. The CDR3 sequence: CASSLDPPTGAGTEQFF. CDR3 DNA: TGCGCCAGCAGCTTGGATCCCCCCACAGGGGCGGGAACTGAGCAGTTCTTC. The full variable domain, with the rest looked up from reference TRBV5-1 and TRBJ2-1, is KAGVTQTPRYLIKTRGQQVTLSCSPISGHRSVSWYQQTPGQGLQFLFEYFSETQRNKGNFPGRFSGRQFSNSRSEMNVSTLELGDSALYLCASSLDPPTGAGTEQFFGPGTRLTVL.

Comment on this clone: This sample includes further DNA sequences coding for the same CDR3. V usage is TRBV18 and J usage is TRBJ2-5; TRBD1 is a possible D gene (6 bases). This CDR3 is 13 amino acids long. CDR1 is KGHSH, CDR2 LQKENI, per germline. V was clipped by 3 bases and J by 3 bases, with 8 bases between them. Here the CDR3 DNA reads TGTGCCAGCTCACCCGGACAGAAAGAGACCCAGTACTTC. It encodes CASSPGQKETQYF.

A single count supports this clone. The chain links TRBV4-3 to TRBJ1-2; 9 nucleotides agree with TRBD1. CDR1 is LGHNA, CDR2 YSLEER, per germline. The CDR3 has 15 residues. The junction had 4 bases not matched to a gene; V was cut back by 0 bases and J by 5 bases. CDR3 in amino acids: CASSQEGQGGYGYTF. In DNA form, the CDR3 reads TGCGCCAGCAGCCAAGAGGGACAGGGAGGTTATGGCTACACCTTC.

This clone appeared once. The chain couples TRBV11-3 to TRBJ2-2; tentatively, D is TRBD2 (5 bases). This CDR3 has 15 amino acids. V was pared by 4 bases and J by 5 bases, with 14 bases between. The germline gives CDR1 SGHNT, CDR2 YENEEA. CDR3 residues: CASSSLAGGTGELFF. As DNA, the CDR3 is TGTGCCAGCAGCTCCCTGGCGGGTGGGACCGGGGAGCTGTTTTTT.

The chain recombines TRBV6-5 with TRBJ1-6; D is possibly TRBD1 (5 bases). Germline CDR1 MNHEY, CDR2 SVGAGI. V was clipped by 6 bases and J by 7 bases, with 7 bases between them. The CDR3 contains 12 residues. The DNA of the CDR3 is TGTGCCAGCAGGAGACAGAATTCACCCCTCCACTTT. Amino acid sequence: CASRRQNSPLHF.

V and J are TRBV6-5 and TRBJ2-5; 7 bases align to TRBD1. V lost 5 bases and J lost 5; bases outside the gene matches: 5. Per germline, CDR1 MNHEY and CDR2 SVGAGI. The CDR3 is 13 amino acids. CDR3 loop: CASSQDRRETQYF. For the CDR3, the DNA is TGTGCCAGCAGTCAGGACAGGAGGGAGACCCAGTACTTC.

This chain uses TRBV11-3 with TRBJ2-3, with D perhaps matching TRBD1 (6 bases). Germline loops: CDR1 SGHNT, CDR2 YENEEA. V lost 5 bases to trimming and J lost 7 bases, with 19 bases between them. The CDR3 totals 15 residues. The CDR3 bases are TGTGCCAGCAGCCTGGCGCCCGCGACAGGCCATACGCAGTATTTT. Its translation: CASSLAPATGHTQYF.

The V call is TRBV16, the J call TRBJ2-2, with D perhaps TRBD2 (5 bases). The CDR3 has 14 amino acids. CDR1 is KGHSY, CDR2 FQNENV, per germline. The V end lost 2 bases, the J end lost 3 bases, and 7 bases lay between the germline ends. The CDR3 coding sequence is TGTGCCAGCAGCCAAATCGGGGACACCGGGGAGCTGTTTTTT. Translation: CASSQIGDTGELFF.

DNA of the CDR3: TGCGCCAGCAGACGGGACTCTCCCTCCTACAATGAGCAGTTCTTC. Translation: CASRRDSPSYNEQFF. This sequence joins TRBV5-1 and TRBJ2-1; possibly TRBD2 for D (6 bases). In germline, CDR1 is SGHRS, CDR2 YFSETQ. The CDR3 covers 15 residues. Between the trimmed V and J ends, which lost 5 bases and 0 bases, there was a span of 12 bases.

This clone was seen just once. The genes are TRBV29-1 and TRBJ2-1, with TRBD2 matching 11 bases. After removal of 5 bases from V and 7 bases from J, the junction contained 16 bases not matched to a gene. CDR1 SQVTM and CDR2 ANQGSEA come from the germline V gene. This CDR3 has 17 amino acids. The CDR3 here is CSVLDWTSGFRGNEQFF. The CDR3 DNA reads TGCAGCGTTTTGGACTGGACTAGCGGGTTTCGCGGGAATGAGCAGTTCTTC.

This chain uses TRBV6-5 with TRBJ2-5; D perhaps matches TRBD1 (5 bases). CDR1 and CDR2 (germline): MNHEY, SVGAGI. The V end was cut by 7 bases, the J end by 5 bases, with 14 bases between. The CDR3 totals 13 residues. The CDR3 here is CASTPGQEETQYF. CDR3 bases: TGTGCCAGCACCCCAGGGCAGGAGGAGACCCAGTACTTC.

The CDR3 protein is CASIRSGNTEAFF. The DNA for the CDR3 is TGTGCCAGCATCCGAAGCGGGAACACTGAAGCTTTCTTT. The chain links TRBV3-1 (or the pseudogene TRBV3-2) to TRBJ1-1; no clear D. The V end lost 7 bases, the J end lost 1 base, and 10 bases lay between the germline ends. The CDR3 sequence is 13 residues long. Germline CDR1 reads LGHDT; CDR2 reads YNNKEL (reference sequence).

Points on this clone: Other DNA sequences in this specimen translate into the identical CDR3. The chain joins TRBV5-4 to TRBJ2-7; 9 nucleotides match TRBD1. Per the germline V gene, CDR1 is SGHNT and CDR2 is YYREEE (reference sequence). The V and J ends lost 0 bases and 1 base, in that order; junction bases with no gene match: 2. This CDR3 is 15 amino acids long. The CDR3 region is CASSLAGTGSYEQYF. For the CDR3, the DNA is TGTGCCAGCAGCTTGGCTGGGACAGGGTCCTACGAGCAGTACTTC.